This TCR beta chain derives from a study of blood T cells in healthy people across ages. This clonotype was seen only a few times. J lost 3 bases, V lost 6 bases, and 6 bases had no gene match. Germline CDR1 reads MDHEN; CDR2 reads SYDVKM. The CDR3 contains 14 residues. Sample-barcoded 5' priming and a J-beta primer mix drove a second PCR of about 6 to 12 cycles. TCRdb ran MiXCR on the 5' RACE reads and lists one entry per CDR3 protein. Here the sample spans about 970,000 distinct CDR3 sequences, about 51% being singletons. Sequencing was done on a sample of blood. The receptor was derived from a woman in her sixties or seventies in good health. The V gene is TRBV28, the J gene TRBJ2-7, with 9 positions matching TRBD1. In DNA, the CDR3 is TGTGCCAGCAGGGGACAGGGCACTAGCTACGAGCAGTACTTC. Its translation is CASRGQGTSYEQYF.